Described below is a single T cell receptor (beta chain) sequence and its context. The antigen remains unidentified. At one of its ends the junction is not consistent with the germline gene, which may arise from a read error. The data belong to a study of regulatory T cells in long-lasting Graves disease. Overall study findings and caveats: TRBV28 was favored in persistent disease, as were TRBJ1-2 and TRBJ2-5.

Construction of the TCR beta libraries employed iRepertoire HTBI primers in conjunction with Arm-PCR of CDR3 regions. TCRdb processed the multiplex PCR reads anew with MiXCR; each CDR3 protein has one entry. The sample carries about 440,000 distinct CDR3 sequences, about 15% recorded once. Time point: newly diagnosed GD, antithyroid drugs for less than 3 months. Following extraction of RNA from PBMCs, that RNA was used to make the TCR library. The patients were enrolled through endocrinology in Xi'an, China. Germline assignment: CDR1 SNHLY and CDR2 FYNNEI. CDR3 size: 14 residues. These data are also associated with another study on T cells in Graves' hyperthyroidism and ophthalmopathy. That report adds: Researchers defined stable Graves' hyperthyroidism as no ophthalmopathy progression within 18 months. Peripheral blood also featured most of the thyroid clonotypes expanded above 0.001.

The chain links TRBV2 to TRBJ1-1, with D possibly TRBD1 on 6 matching bases. The specimen was peripheral blood mononuclear cells (PBMCs), collected at new diagnosis, from a patient treated with antithyroid drugs. The TCR originated in a woman aged 18-35 years with Graves disease. Here the CDR3 reads CASSVGTSNTGAFF. The CDR3 DNA is TGTGCCAGCAGCGTTGGGACATCGAACACTGGAGCTTTCTTT.